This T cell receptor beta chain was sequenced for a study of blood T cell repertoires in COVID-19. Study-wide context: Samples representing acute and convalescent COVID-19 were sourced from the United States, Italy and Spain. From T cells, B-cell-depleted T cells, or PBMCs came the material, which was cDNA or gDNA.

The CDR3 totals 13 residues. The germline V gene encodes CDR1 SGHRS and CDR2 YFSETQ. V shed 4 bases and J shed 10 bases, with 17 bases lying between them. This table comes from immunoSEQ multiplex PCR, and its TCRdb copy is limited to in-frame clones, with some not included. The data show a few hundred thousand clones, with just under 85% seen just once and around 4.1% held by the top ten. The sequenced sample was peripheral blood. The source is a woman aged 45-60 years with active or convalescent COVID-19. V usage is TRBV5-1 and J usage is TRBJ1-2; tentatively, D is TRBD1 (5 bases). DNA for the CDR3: TGCGCCAGCAGCCCTTCCTGGGGACTTTCCTACACCTTC. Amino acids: CASSPSWGLSYTF.